The clone carrying this TCR beta chain was observed a handful of times. Its antigen remains unidentified. The CDR3 has 13 amino acids. The germline V gene has CDR1 SQVTM and CDR2 ANQGSEA. Trimming left V 8 bases short and J 2 bases short, with 14 bases between. This record comes from a study of blood T cells in healthy people across ages. Study at large: About one barcoded beta molecule per two T cells was the capture yield of template switching. Study-wide results and caveats: Both higher diversity and more naive CD4+ cells marked long-lived donors when set against aged donors.

PCR was performed a second time for about 7 to 12 cycles using a sample-barcoded 5' primer and a J-beta primer mix. Template switching added a 12-random-nucleotide identifier to every cDNA molecule. Using its own MiXCR run on the 5' RACE reads, TCRdb lists one record per CDR3 protein. The sample lists some 1.7 million distinct CDR3 sequences; roughly 28% were seen once. With each sample, at least 5.5 micrograms of total RNA were extracted. The source material was blood. V and J are TRBV29-1 and TRBJ2-3, with a possible D match to TRBD2 (5 bases). This receptor was taken from a young woman in good health. The CDR3 nucleotides read TGCAGCTCGGCGGGTAGATACACAGATACGCAGTATTTT. Its protein product is CSSAGRYTDTQYF.